The rows below give T cell receptor beta chains drawn from one sample of a study of molecular identifiers for immune sequencing clone quantification. TCRdb fed the PCR reads into MiXCR, producing one record per CDR3 protein. Here the sample spans roughly 630,000 distinct CDR3 sequences, less than 30% being singletons. Sequencing was done on a sample of naive CD8+ T cells from blood, with Jurkat cell RNA spiked in. The receptor set was obtained from a human donor in good health. Some libraries in this study had Jurkat cell RNA spiked in. Both conserved end residues are trimmed from each CDR3. Fields, in order: J gene, V gene, CDR3 protein.

j_call: TRBJ2-5; v_call: TRBV6-6; cdr3_aa: ASSLTGTSGNQETQY
j_call: TRBJ2-3; v_call: TRBV7-9; cdr3_aa: ASSLSPGAQDTQY
j_call: TRBJ1-5; v_call: TRBV30; cdr3_aa: AWSGGTYQPQH
j_call: TRBJ2-7; v_call: TRBV4-3; cdr3_aa: ASSQETGGWGEQY
j_call: TRBJ2-3; v_call: TRBV29-1; cdr3_aa: SVRTWGAGTDTQY
j_call: TRBJ1-4; v_call: TRBV6-5; cdr3_aa: ASSYSSYSEKLF
j_call: TRBJ2-7; v_call: TRBV28; cdr3_aa: ASSSLRDTFFEQY
j_call: TRBJ2-3; v_call: TRBV7-9; cdr3_aa: ASSSAPSGGAADTQY
j_call: TRBJ2-1; v_call: TRBV12-3/TRBV12-4; cdr3_aa: ASSLGSGGYNEQF
j_call: TRBJ1-5; v_call: TRBV7-9; cdr3_aa: ASSSDSQPQH
j_call: TRBJ1-4; v_call: TRBV6-1; cdr3_aa: ASSDGAGRSEKLF
j_call: TRBJ1-2; v_call: TRBV2; cdr3_aa: AKKTEGYT
j_call: TRBJ2-5; v_call: TRBV7-2; cdr3_aa: ASSSLEGLVGETQY
j_call: TRBJ2-1; v_call: TRBV11-2; cdr3_aa: ASSKGGNEQF
j_call: TRBJ2-7; v_call: TRBV28; cdr3_aa: ASSEGLAGVLVEQY
j_call: TRBJ2-3; v_call: TRBV5-1; cdr3_aa: ASSETSGASTDTQY
j_call: TRBJ2-5; v_call: TRBV5-4; cdr3_aa: ASRRQGGETQY
j_call: TRBJ2-7; v_call: TRBV7-3; cdr3_aa: ASSLISGSQYEQY
j_call: TRBJ1-2; v_call: TRBV7-9; cdr3_aa: ASSLEASDRALYGYT
j_call: TRBJ2-7; v_call: TRBV7-6; cdr3_aa: ASSPSWGLTYEQY
j_call: TRBJ2-1; v_call: TRBV4-1; cdr3_aa: ASSQAQDLSYNEQF
j_call: TRBJ2-1; v_call: TRBV11-2; cdr3_aa: ASSLGGRGGEQF
j_call: TRBJ1-1; v_call: TRBV12-3/TRBV12-4; cdr3_aa: ASSLVWGTEAF
j_call: TRBJ2-5; v_call: TRBV5-1; cdr3_aa: ASRWTHGEETQY
j_call: TRBJ2-6; v_call: TRBV28; cdr3_aa: ASSPRDKFAGANVLT
j_call: TRBJ1-3; v_call: TRBV24-1; cdr3_aa: ATSDWTAGNTIY
j_call: TRBJ1-5; v_call: TRBV6-2/TRBV6-3; cdr3_aa: ASREPGNGGNQPQH
j_call: TRBJ1-2; v_call: TRBV27; cdr3_aa: ASSLTHRGDYYGYT
j_call: TRBJ1-5; v_call: TRBV28; cdr3_aa: ASSGRGVYHQPQH
j_call: TRBJ2-7; v_call: TRBV6-2/TRBV6-3; cdr3_aa: ASSYQGAAWEQY
j_call: TRBJ2-6; v_call: TRBV28; cdr3_aa: ASGIGGSGANVLT
j_call: TRBJ2-7; v_call: TRBV20-1; cdr3_aa: SARGDSSHAQY
j_call: TRBJ2-7; v_call: TRBV7-9; cdr3_aa: ASSSDRYSYEQY
j_call: TRBJ2-2; v_call: TRBV7-6; cdr3_aa: ASSLELAGPDGVGELF
j_call: TRBJ1-5; v_call: TRBV6-2/TRBV6-3; cdr3_aa: ASSPLQESSNQPQH
j_call: TRBJ2-5; v_call: TRBV19; cdr3_aa: ASTDGEETQY
j_call: TRBJ2-3; v_call: TRBV6-5; cdr3_aa: ASSYVRTDTQY
j_call: TRBJ2-7; v_call: TRBV28; cdr3_aa: ASNAGGQAYEQY
j_call: TRBJ1-5; v_call: TRBV2; cdr3_aa: ASSETGPQH
j_call: TRBJ1-3; v_call: TRBV27; cdr3_aa: ASTAQAYSGNTIY